This T cell receptor beta chain was documented in a study of cytomegalovirus exposure and HLA in healthy donors. The study ran its PCR with 60 Vbeta and 13 Jbeta primers. Clones were read by immunoSEQ multiplex PCR, and TCRdb kept only the in-frame ones, dropping some. This table holds roughly 80,000 clones, roughly 75% found once. Trimming took 1 base from V and 0 from J, leaving 5 bases between them. The CDR3 is made up of 14 amino acids. Germline assignment: CDR1 SGHVS and CDR2 FQNEAQ. This clonotype originated in a male donor in good health and CMV-seronegative. Sequenced input: PBMCs. The rearrangement links TRBV7-8 to TRBJ2-3; no firm D call. CDR3 coding DNA: TGTGCCAGCAGCTTAGGCACTAGCACAGATACGCAGTATTTT. This sequence encodes CASSLGTSTDTQYF.